The 9 T cell receptor beta chains reported below all come from one sample, sequenced in a study of cytomegalovirus exposure and HLA in healthy donors. Primers included in the PCR were 60 Vbeta and 13 Jbeta primers. TCRdb's table, derived via immunoSEQ multiplex PCR, lists solely in-frame clones and lacks some. The sample has a few hundred thousand clones; roughly 80% are singletons. Input material: PBMCs. These receptors came from a man aged 35-49 years in good health and CMV-seronegative.

This chain uses TRBV2 with TRBJ1-2; D may be TRBD1 (6 bases). Germline values: CDR1 SNHLY, CDR2 FYNNEI. There are 15 residues in the CDR3. V lost 6 bases and J 3 bases, leaving 17 bases between the germline ends. DNA of the CDR3: TGTGCCAGCAGCCCCGGGACAAGCTTTTACTATGGCTACACCTTC. Translation gives CASSPGTSFYYGYTF.

A few counts support this clone. The gene calls are TRBV10-3 and TRBJ2-5; 9 nucleotides match TRBD1. CDR3 length: 15 residues. With V trimmed by 2 bases and J by 4 bases, 5 bases remained unmatched. Germline V lookup: CDR1 ENHRY, CDR2 SYGVKD. The CDR3 bases are TGTGCCATCAGTGAGAGACAGGGGGGGCGAGAGACCCAGTACTTC. Its protein product is CAISERQGGRETQYF.

The CDR3 coding sequence is TGTGCCAGCAGCAGCGTCAGCTCCTACGAGCAGTACTTC. Translation: CASSSVSSYEQYF. J is TRBJ2-7 and V is TRBV5-6; D gene uncertain. Germline CDR1 and CDR2: SGHDT and YYEEEE. Trimming shortened V by 4 bases and J by 0 bases, and 8 bases separated the two germline ends. The CDR3 has 13 residues.

The table lists this clone with a count of one. V usage is TRBV28 and J usage is TRBJ2-7; maybe TRBD2 (7 bases). This CDR3 has 15 residues. In germline, CDR1 is MDHEN, CDR2 SYDVKM. With 2 bases removed from V and 5 bases from J, the gap between germline ends came to 16 bases. For the CDR3, the DNA is TGTGCCAGCAGTTTAGGTGCGGGGGCGGTCCACGAGCAGTACTTC. It specifies CASSLGAGAVHEQYF.

The J gene is TRBJ1-5, the V gene TRBV6-6; 8 bases fit TRBD1. V dropped 5 bases and J dropped 2; count of bases not matched to a gene: 5. The germline CDR1 and CDR2 sequences are MNHNY and SVGAGI (reference sequence). The CDR3 contains 15 residues. The CDR3 nucleotides are TGTGCCAGCAGTCGACAGGGGTGGGGCAATCAGCCCCAGCATTTT. It codes for CASSRQGWGNQPQHF.

The V and J genes are TRBV9 and TRBJ1-1, with TRBD1 matching over 9 bases. The germline CDR1 and CDR2 sequences are SGDLS and YYNGEE. After removal of 4 bases from V and 5 bases from J, the junction contained 6 bases not matched to a gene. CDR3 length equals 14 residues. In DNA, the CDR3 is TGTGCCAGCAGCCACGGACAGGGGCGGACTGAAGCTTTCTTT. It codes for CASSHGQGRTEAFF.

The V and J genes are TRBV4-1 and TRBJ2-1; 10 nucleotides agree with TRBD2. Trimming at V came to 2 bases and at J to 10 bases, leaving 17 bases not matched to a gene. This CDR3 region has 18 residues. Germline-derived CDR1 and CDR2 are MGHRA and YSYEKL. In DNA, the CDR3 is TGCGCCAGCAGCCAACTCTCCTCAGGGCTAGCGGGAGTCCCCGAGCAGTTCTTC. It encodes CASSQLSSGLAGVPEQFF.

This clone was observed a few times. The rearrangement links TRBV4-1 to TRBJ2-5; 13 bases are shared with TRBD2. The junction had 11 bases not matched to a gene; V was cut back by 8 bases and J by 2 bases. Germline CDR1 is MGHRA and CDR2 is YSYEKL. The CDR3 has 17 amino acids. As DNA, the CDR3 is TGCGCCAGCGCCACTAGGACTAGCGGGAGTGGGCAAGAGACCCAGTACTTC. It specifies CASATRTSGSGQETQYF.

The chain couples TRBV6-4 to TRBJ2-3, with 13 bases matching TRBD2. The CDR3 extends over 16 amino acids. Germline loops: CDR1 MRHNA, CDR2 SNTAGT. The junction had 4 bases not matched to a gene; V was cut back by 5 bases and J by 2 bases. The CDR3 bases are TGTGCCAGCAGTCCTGGGACTAGCGGGGCCACAGATACGCAGTATTTT. Protein sequence: CASSPGTSGATDTQYF.